This TCR beta chain derives from a study of blood T cell repertoires in COVID-19. After removal of 2 bases from V and 4 bases from J, the junction contained 3 bases not matched to a gene. The CDR3 extends over 13 amino acids. The germline CDR1 and CDR2 sequences are GTSNPN and SVGIG (reference sequence). Method: immunoSEQ multiplex PCR; TCRdb's copy keeps in-frame clones and lacks some. The data contain about 280,000 clones, roughly 89% of them singletons. The gene calls are TRBV30 and TRBJ2-3, with 7 nucleotides matching TRBD2. The sequenced material came from PBMCs or T cells enriched from blood (not recorded which). This TCR came from a woman between 18 and 29 years old with acute COVID-19. The CDR3: CAWSTTSADTQYF. The DNA of the CDR3 is TGTGCCTGGAGTACAACTAGCGCAGATACGCAGTATTTT. The variable domain in full, with the rest retrieved from reference TRBV30 and TRBJ2-3, is SQTIHQWPATLVQPVGSPLSLECTVEGTSNPNLYWYRQAAGRGLQLLFYSVGIGQISSEVPQNLSASRPQDRQFILSSKKLLLSDSGFYLCAWSTTSADTQYFGPGTRLTVL.